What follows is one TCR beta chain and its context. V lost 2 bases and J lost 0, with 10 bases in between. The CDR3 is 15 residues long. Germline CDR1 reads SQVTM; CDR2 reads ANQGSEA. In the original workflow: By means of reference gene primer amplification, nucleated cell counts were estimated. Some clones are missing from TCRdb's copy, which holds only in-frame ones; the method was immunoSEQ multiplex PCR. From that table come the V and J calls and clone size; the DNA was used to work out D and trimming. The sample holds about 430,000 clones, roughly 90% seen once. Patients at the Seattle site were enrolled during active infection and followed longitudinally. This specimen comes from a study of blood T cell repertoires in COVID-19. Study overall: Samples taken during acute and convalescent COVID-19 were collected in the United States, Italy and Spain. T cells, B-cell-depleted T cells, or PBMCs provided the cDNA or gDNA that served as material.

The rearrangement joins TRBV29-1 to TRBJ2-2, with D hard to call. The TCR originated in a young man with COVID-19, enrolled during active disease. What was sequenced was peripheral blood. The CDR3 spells CSVESARTNTGELFF. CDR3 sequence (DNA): TGCAGCGTTGAATCCGCCAGGACGAACACCGGGGAGCTGTTTTTT.